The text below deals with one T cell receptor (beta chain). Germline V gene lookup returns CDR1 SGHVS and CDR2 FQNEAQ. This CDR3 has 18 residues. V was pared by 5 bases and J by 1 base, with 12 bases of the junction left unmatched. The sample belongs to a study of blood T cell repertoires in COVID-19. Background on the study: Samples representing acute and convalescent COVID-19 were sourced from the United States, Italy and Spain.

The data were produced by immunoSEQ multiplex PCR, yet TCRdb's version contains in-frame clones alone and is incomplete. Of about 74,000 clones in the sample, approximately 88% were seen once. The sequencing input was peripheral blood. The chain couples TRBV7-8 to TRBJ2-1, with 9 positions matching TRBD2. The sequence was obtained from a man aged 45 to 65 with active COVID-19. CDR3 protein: CASSPLAGGIISYNEQFF. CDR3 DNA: TGTGCCAGCAGCCCATTGGCGGGGGGGATAATATCCTACAATGAGCAGTTCTTC.